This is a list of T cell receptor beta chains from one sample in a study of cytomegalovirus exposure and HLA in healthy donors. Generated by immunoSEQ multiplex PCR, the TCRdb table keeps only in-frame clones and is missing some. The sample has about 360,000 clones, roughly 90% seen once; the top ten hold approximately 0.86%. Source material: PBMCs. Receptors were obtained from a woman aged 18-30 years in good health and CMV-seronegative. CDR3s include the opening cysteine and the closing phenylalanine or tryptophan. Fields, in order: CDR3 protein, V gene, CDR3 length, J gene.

CAWSQGPEAFF	TRBV30	11	TRBJ1-1
CASSGRGDTDTQYF	TRBV25-1	14	TRBJ2-3
CASSSTGRQYF	TRBV5-1	11	TRBJ2-7
CASSEWGTGPQETQYF	TRBV25-1	16	TRBJ2-5
CASSLEKGQGRRDEQYF	TRBV5-1	17	TRBJ2-7
CASSASLPNYGYTF	TRBV2	14	TRBJ1-2
CAWSITTYTGLPYEQYF	TRBV30	17	TRBJ2-7
CASSEAGHPVEAFF	TRBV6-1	14	TRBJ1-1
CAWRVAQGEAGELFF	TRBV30	15	TRBJ2-2
CSVVVPYNEQFF	TRBV29-1	12	TRBJ2-1
CASTNTRLLSGNTIYF	TRBV19	16	TRBJ1-3
CASSLAGVGLGEQYF	TRBV27	15	TRBJ2-7
CASRRLAGDTYEQYF	TRBV27	15	TRBJ2-7
CASSLVGTRGYTF	TRBV7-2	13	TRBJ1-2
CAWSEGDRGLVEQYF	TRBV30	15	TRBJ2-7
CASSFPPGLAGGSSTDTQYF	TRBV28	20	TRBJ2-3
CASGSGVDTQYF	TRBV12-5	12	TRBJ2-3
CAWTLPEGDHYGYTF	TRBV30	15	TRBJ1-2
CASSFWDRDDSPLHF	TRBV5-5	15	TRBJ1-6
CASSSISSGASWEQYF	TRBV7-8	16	TRBJ2-7
CASSSLGGGTRLTDTQYF	TRBV7-9	18	TRBJ2-3
CASSDLAGGPNTGELFF	TRBV6-4	17	TRBJ2-2
CASSGPGGTETQYF	TRBV6-5	14	TRBJ2-5
CAWASGGAYTEQYF	TRBV30	14	TRBJ2-7
CASSPRGGGTGELFF	TRBV27	15	TRBJ2-2
CASSLGGQLTDTQYF	TRBV28	15	TRBJ2-3
CASSQVFGTGAYEQYF	TRBV4-1	16	TRBJ2-7
CASSGARGRVSDTQYF	TRBV9	16	TRBJ2-3
CASSSDRETQYF	TRBV6-6	12	TRBJ2-5
CASSLLAPQGHGYTF	TRBV28	15	TRBJ1-2
CSARNQQPQHF	TRBV20-1	11	TRBJ1-5
CASSLDRLSGANVLTF	TRBV5-5	16	TRBJ2-6
CASILAGGLSYNEQFF	TRBV2	16	TRBJ2-1
CASSLGEFTDTQYF	TRBV5-1	14	TRBJ2-3
CASRYETGYTEAFF	TRBV2	14	TRBJ1-1
CASSLWGEGGTEAFF	TRBV27	15	TRBJ1-1
CASSQKAGQGTSYEQYF	TRBV4-1	17	TRBJ2-7
CSVAPSTSGRETQYF	TRBV29-1	15	TRBJ2-5